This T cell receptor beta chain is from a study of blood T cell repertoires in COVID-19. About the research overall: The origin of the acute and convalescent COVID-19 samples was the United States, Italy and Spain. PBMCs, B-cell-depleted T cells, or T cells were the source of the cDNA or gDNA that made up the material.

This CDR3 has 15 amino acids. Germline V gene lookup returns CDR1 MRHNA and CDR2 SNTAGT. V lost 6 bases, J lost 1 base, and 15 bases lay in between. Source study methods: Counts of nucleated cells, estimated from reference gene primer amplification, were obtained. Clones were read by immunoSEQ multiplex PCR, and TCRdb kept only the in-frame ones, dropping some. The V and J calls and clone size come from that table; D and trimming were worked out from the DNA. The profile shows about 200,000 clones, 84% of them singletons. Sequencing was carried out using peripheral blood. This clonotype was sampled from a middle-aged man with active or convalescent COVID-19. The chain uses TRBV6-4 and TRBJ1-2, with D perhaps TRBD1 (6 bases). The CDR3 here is CASRTGRGSNYGYTF. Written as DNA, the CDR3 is TGTGCCAGCAGAACCGGCAGGGGAAGTAACTATGGCTACACCTTC.